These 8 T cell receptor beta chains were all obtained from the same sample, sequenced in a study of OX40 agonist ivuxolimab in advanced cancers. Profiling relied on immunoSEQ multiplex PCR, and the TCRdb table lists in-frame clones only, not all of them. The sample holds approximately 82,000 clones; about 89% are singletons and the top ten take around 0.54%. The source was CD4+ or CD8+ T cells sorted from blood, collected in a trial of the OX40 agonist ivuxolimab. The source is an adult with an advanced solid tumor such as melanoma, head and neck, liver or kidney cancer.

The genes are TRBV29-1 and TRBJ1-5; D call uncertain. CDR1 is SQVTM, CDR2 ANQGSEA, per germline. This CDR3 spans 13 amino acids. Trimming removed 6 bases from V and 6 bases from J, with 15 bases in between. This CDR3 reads CSVVDEGGQPQHF. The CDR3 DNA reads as TGCAGCGTGGTGGATGAGGGAGGTCAGCCCCAGCATTTT.

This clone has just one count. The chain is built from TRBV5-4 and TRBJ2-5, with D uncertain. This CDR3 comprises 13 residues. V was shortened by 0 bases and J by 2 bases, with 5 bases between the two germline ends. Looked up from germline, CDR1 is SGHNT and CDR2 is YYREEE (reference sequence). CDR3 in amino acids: CASSLVGQETQYF. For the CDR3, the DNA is TGTGCCAGCAGCTTGGTTGGACAAGAGACCCAGTACTTC.

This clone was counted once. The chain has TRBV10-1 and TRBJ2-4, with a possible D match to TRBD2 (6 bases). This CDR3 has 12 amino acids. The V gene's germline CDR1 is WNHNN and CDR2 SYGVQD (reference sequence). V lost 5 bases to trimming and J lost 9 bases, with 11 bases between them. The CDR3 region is CASSTVGGIQYF. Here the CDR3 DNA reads TGCGCCAGCAGTACTGTGGGAGGCATTCAGTACTTC.

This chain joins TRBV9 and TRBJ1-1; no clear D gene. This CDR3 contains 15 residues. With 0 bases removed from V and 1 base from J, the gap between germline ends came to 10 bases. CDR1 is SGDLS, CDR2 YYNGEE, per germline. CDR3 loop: CASSVVDTGNTEAFF. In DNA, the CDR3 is TGTGCCAGCAGCGTAGTCGACACTGGGAACACTGAAGCTTTCTTT.

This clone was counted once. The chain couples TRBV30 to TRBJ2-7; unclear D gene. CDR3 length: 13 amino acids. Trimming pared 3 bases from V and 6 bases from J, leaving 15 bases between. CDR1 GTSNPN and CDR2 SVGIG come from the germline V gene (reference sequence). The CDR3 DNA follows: TGTGCCTGGAGCTTAAGGTCGAGGAGCGAGCAGTACTTC. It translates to CAWSLRSRSEQYF.

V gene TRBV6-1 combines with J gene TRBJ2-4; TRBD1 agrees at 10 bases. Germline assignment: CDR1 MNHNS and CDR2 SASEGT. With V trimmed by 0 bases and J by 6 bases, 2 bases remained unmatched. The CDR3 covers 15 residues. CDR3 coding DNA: TGTGCCAGCAGTGAAGCGCGGACAGGGGGAAACATTCAGTACTTC. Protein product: CASSEARTGGNIQYF.

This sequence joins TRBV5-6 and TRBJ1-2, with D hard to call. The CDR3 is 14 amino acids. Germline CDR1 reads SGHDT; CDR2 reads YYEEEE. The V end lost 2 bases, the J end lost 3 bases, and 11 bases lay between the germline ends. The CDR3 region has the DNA TGTGCCAGCAGCTTCCGGGGTCAGCACTATGGCTACACCTTC. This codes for CASSFRGQHYGYTF.

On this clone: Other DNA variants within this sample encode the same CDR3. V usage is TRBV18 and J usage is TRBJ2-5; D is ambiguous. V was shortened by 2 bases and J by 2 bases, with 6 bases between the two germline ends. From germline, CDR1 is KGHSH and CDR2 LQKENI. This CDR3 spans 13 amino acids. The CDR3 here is CASSPGLQETQYF. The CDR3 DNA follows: TGTGCCAGCTCACCAGGCCTACAAGAGACCCAGTACTTC.